This T cell receptor beta chain stems from a study of CD8+ T cells in alopecia areata. Study-level points and caveats: Scalp specimens additionally yield sequences from normal skin's resident alphabeta T cells. Scalp clonality and expanded CD8+ clones among the top 100 showed significant decreases with tofacitinib.

Trimming shortened V by 0 bases and J by 1 base, and 12 bases separated the two germline ends. The CDR3 loop spans 16 amino acids. The germline gives CDR1 SGHVS, CDR2 FNYEAQ. Reverse transcription of extracted RNA yielded cDNA, which provided the sequencing template. Sequencing was performed with immunoSEQ multiplex PCR; in TCRdb, only in-frame clones are kept and a portion is missing. The table has fewer than 150,000 clones, roughly four fifths seen once. As concerns this clone: Its antigen is currently unknown.

Sample treatment: oral pan-JAK inhibitor, 5-10 mg twice daily. Collection of lesional scalp punch biopsies and peripheral blood was performed in alopecia areata patients. Here the sequenced sample was CD8+ T cells sorted from blood, taken at week 4, from a patient treated with tofacitinib. The TCR comes from a human donor with alopecia areata. This chain connects TRBV7-6 to TRBJ2-5, with D possibly being TRBD1 (6 bases). The CDR3 DNA reads as TGTGCCAGCAGCTTAGCGCTGCAGGGGACCCAAGAGACCCAGTACTTC. Encoded protein: CASSLALQGTQETQYF.